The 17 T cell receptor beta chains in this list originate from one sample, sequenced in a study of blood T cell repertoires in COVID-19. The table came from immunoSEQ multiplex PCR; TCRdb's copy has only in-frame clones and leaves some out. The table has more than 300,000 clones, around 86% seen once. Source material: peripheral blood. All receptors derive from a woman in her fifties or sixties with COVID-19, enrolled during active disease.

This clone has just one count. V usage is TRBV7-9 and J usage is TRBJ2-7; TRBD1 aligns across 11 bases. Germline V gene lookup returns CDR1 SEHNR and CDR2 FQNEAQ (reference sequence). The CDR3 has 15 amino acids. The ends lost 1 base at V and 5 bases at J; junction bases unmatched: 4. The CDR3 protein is CASSLVRTGGNEQYF. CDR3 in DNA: TGTGCCAGCAGCTTAGTCCGGACAGGGGGCAACGAGCAGTACTTC.

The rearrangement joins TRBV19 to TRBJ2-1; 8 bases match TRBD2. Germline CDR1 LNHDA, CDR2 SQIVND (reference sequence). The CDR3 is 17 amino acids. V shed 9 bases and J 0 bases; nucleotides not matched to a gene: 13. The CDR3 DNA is TGTGCCAGCCCCCCTCGGGAGGGCCGCCGCTCCTACAATGAGCAGTTCTTC. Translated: CASPPREGRRSYNEQFF.

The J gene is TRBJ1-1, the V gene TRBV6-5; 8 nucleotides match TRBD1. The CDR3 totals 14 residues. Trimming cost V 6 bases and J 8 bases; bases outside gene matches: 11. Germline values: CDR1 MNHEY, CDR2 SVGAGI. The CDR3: CASRRGQGLAEAFF. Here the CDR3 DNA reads TGTGCCAGCAGGCGCGGACAGGGACTAGCGGAAGCTTTCTTT.

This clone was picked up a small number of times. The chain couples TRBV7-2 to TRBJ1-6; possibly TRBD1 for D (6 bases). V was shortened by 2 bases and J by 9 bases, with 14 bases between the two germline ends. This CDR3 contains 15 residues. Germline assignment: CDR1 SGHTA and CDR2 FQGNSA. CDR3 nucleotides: TGTGCCAGCAGCTTATTAGGTGGGGGCGGTTCACCCCTCCACTTT. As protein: CASSLLGGGGSPLHF.

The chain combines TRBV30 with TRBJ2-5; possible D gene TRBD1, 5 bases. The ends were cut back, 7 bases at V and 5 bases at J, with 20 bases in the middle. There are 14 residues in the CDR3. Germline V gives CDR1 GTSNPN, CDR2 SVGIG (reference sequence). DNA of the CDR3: TGTGCCTTAAACGACCAAAGGGGAAGGGAGACCCAGTACTTC. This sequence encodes CALNDQRGRETQYF. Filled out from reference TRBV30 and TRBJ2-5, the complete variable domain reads SQTIHQWPATLVQPVGSPLSLECTVEGTSNPNLYWYRQAAGRGLQLLFYSVGIGQISSEVPQNLSASRPQDRQFILSSKKLLLSDSGFYLCALNDQRGRETQYFGPGTRLLVL.

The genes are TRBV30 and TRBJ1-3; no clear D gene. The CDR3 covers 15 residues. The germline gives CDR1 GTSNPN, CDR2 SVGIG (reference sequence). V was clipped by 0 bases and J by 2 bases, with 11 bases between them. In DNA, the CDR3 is TGTGCCTGGAGTGTATTGTGGGGAGCTGGAAACACCATATATTTT. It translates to CAWSVLWGAGNTIYF.

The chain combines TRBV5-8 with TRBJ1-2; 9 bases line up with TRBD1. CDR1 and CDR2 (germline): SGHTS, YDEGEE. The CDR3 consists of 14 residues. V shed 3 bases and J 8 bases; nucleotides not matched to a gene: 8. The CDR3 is CASSWGTGIRGYTF. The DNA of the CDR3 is TGTGCCAGCAGCTGGGGGACAGGGATAAGAGGCTACACCTTC.

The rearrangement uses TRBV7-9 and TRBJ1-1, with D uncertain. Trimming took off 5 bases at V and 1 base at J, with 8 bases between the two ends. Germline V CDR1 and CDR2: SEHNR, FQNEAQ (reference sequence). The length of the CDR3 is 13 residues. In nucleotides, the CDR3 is TGTGCCAGCAGCCGCCCAGGGAACACTGAAGCTTTCTTT. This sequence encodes CASSRPGNTEAFF.

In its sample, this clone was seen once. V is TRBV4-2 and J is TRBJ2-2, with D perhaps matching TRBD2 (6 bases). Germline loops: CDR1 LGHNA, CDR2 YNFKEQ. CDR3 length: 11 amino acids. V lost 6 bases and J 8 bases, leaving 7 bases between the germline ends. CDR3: CASRGGGELFF. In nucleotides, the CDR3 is TGTGCCAGCAGAGGAGGGGGGGAGCTGTTTTTT.

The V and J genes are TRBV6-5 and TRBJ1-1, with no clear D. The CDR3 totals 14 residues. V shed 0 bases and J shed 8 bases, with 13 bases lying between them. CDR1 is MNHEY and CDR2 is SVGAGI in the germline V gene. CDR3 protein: CASSYSDGKREAFF. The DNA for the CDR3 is TGTGCCAGCAGTTACTCTGACGGGAAGAGGGAAGCTTTCTTT.

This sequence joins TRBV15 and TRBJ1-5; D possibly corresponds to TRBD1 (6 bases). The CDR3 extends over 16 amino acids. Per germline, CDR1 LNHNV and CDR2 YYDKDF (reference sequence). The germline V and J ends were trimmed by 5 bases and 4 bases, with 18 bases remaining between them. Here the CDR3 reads CATSGGSGILNQPQHF. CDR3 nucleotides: TGTGCCACCAGCGGGGGCTCAGGGATTTTAAATCAGCCCCAGCATTTT.

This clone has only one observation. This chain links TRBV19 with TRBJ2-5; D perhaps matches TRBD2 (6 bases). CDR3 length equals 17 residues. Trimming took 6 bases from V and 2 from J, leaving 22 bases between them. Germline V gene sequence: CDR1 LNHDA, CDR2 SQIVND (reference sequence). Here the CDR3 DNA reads TGTGCCAGTAGCGATCTACGATCACGGGACTTTCAAGAGACCCAGTACTTC. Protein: CASSDLRSRDFQETQYF.

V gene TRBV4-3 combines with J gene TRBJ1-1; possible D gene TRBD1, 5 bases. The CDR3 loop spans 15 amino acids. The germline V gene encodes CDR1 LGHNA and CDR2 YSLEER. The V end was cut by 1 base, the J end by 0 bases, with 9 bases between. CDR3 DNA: TGCGCCAGCAGCCAAGTGGGGGGGGTGAACACTGAAGCTTTCTTT. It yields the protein CASSQVGGVNTEAFF.

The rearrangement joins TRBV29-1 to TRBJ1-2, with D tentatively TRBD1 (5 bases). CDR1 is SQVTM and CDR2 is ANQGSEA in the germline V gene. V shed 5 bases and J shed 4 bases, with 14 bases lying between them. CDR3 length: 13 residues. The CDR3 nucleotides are TGCAGCGTTTTCATACAGGAGATCTATGGCTACACCTTC. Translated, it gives CSVFIQEIYGYTF.

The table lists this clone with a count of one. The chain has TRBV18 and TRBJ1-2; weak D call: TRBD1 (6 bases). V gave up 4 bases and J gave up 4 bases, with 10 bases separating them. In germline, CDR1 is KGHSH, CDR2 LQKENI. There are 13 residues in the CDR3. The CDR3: CASSQTGSYGYTF. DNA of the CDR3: TGTGCCAGCTCACAGACAGGAAGCTATGGCTACACCTTC.

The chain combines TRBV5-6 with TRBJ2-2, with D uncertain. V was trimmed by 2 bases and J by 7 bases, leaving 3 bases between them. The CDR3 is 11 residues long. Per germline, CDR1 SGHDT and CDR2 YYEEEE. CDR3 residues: CASSFGGELFF. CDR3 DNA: TGTGCCAGCAGCTTCGGCGGGGAGCTGTTTTTT.

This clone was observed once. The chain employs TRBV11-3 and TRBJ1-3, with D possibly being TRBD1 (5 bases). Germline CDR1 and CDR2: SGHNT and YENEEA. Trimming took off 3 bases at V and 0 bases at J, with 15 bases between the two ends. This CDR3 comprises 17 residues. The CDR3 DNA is TGTGCCAGCAGCTTTACCGGGACTCTGATCTCTGGAAACACCATATATTTT. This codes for CASSFTGTLISGNTIYF.